This note documents a single T cell receptor beta chain sequence. As handled by the study authors: Amplification of reference gene primers provided the estimated nucleated cell counts. Sequencing used immunoSEQ multiplex PCR; TCRdb keeps in-frame clones, though not all of them. V and J calls and clone size come straight from that table; D and trimming were deduced from the DNA. The table has about 260,000 clones, approximately 80% seen once. J was trimmed by 8 bases and V by 9 bases; bases with no gene match: 13. The CDR3 spans 14 residues. Looked up from germline, CDR1 is LNHDA and CDR2 is SQIVND (reference sequence). These data belong to a study of blood T cell repertoires in COVID-19. Study information: Material from acute and convalescent COVID-19 was sourced from the United States, Italy and Spain. PBMCs, B-cell-depleted T cells, or T cells were the source of the cDNA or gDNA that made up the material.

The rearrangement joins TRBV19 to TRBJ1-2; 9 bases are shared with TRBD1. Material for sequencing was peripheral blood. This TCR was sampled from a woman of 80 years or more with acute or convalescent COVID-19. In DNA form, the CDR3 reads TGTGCCAGCGAATGGGGACAGGGACCTGTCGGCTACACCTTC. This gives the protein CASEWGQGPVGYTF.